The rows below give T cell receptor beta chains drawn from one sample of a study of control samples from healthy donors and cancer patients. Clones were read by immunoSEQ multiplex PCR, and TCRdb kept only the in-frame ones, dropping some. Here the sample spans over 45,000 clones, over 85% being singletons. The sequencing input was PBMCs. The receptors derive from a young man with colorectal cancer. CDR3s include the opening cysteine and the closing phenylalanine or tryptophan. A D gene is named only where the DNA matches it firmly. Expanded clones are given a class, and other clones once, few, many or no size at all.

TRBD1	.	TRBV5-6	TRBJ1-1	CASSPQGAEAFF	TGTGCCAGCAGCCCTCAGGGGGCTGAAGCTTTCTTT
.	.	TRBV3-1/TRBV3-2	TRBJ1-5	CASSQGPADQPQHF	TGTGCCAGCAGCCAAGGGCCTGCTGATCAGCCCCAGCATTTT
.	.	TRBV25-1	TRBJ2-1	CASSDHDEQFF	TGTGCCAGCAGTGATCACGATGAGCAGTTCTTC
TRBD2	.	TRBV6-1	TRBJ2-1	CASSEWPPYSGGTYNEQFF	TGTGCCAGCAGTGAGTGGCCTCCTTATAGCGGGGGGACTTACAATGAGCAGTTCTTC
.	.	TRBV7-9	TRBJ2-7	CASSLSGTIYEQYF	TGTGCCAGCAGCTTATCGGGCACCATCTACGAGCAGTACTTC
.	.	TRBV12-3/TRBV12-4	TRBJ1-2	CASSGGINYGYTF	TGTGCCAGCAGTGGGGGGATTAACTATGGCTACACCTTC
.	.	TRBV6-1	TRBJ2-1	CASSEAEGSLHEQFF	TGTGCCAGCAGCGAAGCCGAGGGGTCACTCCATGAGCAGTTCTTC
TRBD1	.	TRBV4-1	TRBJ1-1	CASSPDRGTEAFF	TGCGCCAGCAGCCCTGACAGGGGCACTGAAGCTTTCTTT
.	.	TRBV3-1/TRBV3-2	TRBJ2-1	CASSHPLGGLYNEQFF	TGTGCCAGCAGCCACCCTCTGGGGGGACTCTACAATGAGCAGTTCTTC
TRBD1	.	TRBV27	TRBJ1-1	CASSPPQNPGGEAFF	TGTGCCAGCAGTCCACCCCAAAACCCAGGGGGTGAAGCTTTCTTT
.	.	TRBV5-1	TRBJ2-7	CASSLSPQGSGYEQYF	TGCGCCAGCAGCTTGTCCCCGCAGGGGAGTGGGTACGAGCAGTACTTC
.	.	TRBV10-2	TRBJ1-5	CASSAYLNQPQHF	TGCGCCAGCAGCGCATACCTCAATCAGCCCCAGCATTTT
TRBD2	.	TRBV15	TRBJ2-5	CTTSRAARGETQYF	TGTACCACCAGCAGAGCAGCGCGGGGGGAGACCCAGTACTTC
.	.	TRBV5-6	TRBJ1-1	CASSLWGFEAFF	TGTGCCAGCAGCTTGTGGGGGTTTGAAGCTTTCTTT
TRBD1	.	TRBV19	TRBJ1-3	CASSNRDRFSSGNTIYF	TGTGCCAGTAGCAACCGGGACAGATTCTCCTCTGGAAACACCATATATTTT
.	.	TRBV5-1	TRBJ1-1	CASSPRGNTEAFF	TGCGCCAGCAGCCCACGTGGGAACACTGAAGCTTTCTTT
.	.	TRBV12-3/TRBV12-4	TRBJ2-3	CASSLSRDTQYF	TGTGCCAGCAGTTTATCCCGAGATACGCAGTATTTT
TRBD1	.	TRBV5-6	TRBJ2-2	CASSPTAGTGGFVSGELFF	TGTGCCAGCAGCCCTACCGCCGGGACAGGGGGATTTGTCTCCGGGGAGCTGTTTTTT
TRBD1	.	TRBV6-6	TRBJ2-7	CASSYSQWDRGYEQYF	TGTGCCAGCAGTTACTCGCAGTGGGACAGGGGGTACGAGCAGTACTTC
TRBD1	.	TRBV7-2	TRBJ2-7	CASSQGQGNFYEQYF	TGTGCCAGCAGCCAGGGACAGGGAAACTTCTACGAGCAGTACTTC
.	few	TRBV24-1	TRBJ2-5	CATSDPGNQETQYF	TGTGCCACCAGTGACCCAGGGAACCAAGAGACCCAGTACTTC
.	.	TRBV11-2	TRBJ2-4	CASSLVLGASKNIQYF	TGTGCCAGCAGCTTAGTATTGGGGGCTAGCAAAAACATTCAGTACTTC
TRBD2	.	TRBV4-3	TRBJ2-1	CASSQDWRGAGYNEQFF	TGCGCCAGCAGCCAAGATTGGCGGGGGGCCGGGTACAATGAGCAGTTCTTC
.	.	TRBV5-4	TRBJ2-6	CASSLGDVLTF	TGTGCCAGCAGCTTGGGGGACGTCCTGACTTTC
.	.	TRBV6-5	TRBJ1-1	CASSYIRWDTEAFF	TGTGCCAGCAGTTACATCAGGTGGGACACTGAAGCTTTCTTT
.	once	TRBV27	TRBJ1-1	CASSLLGVGAQNTEAFF	TGTGCCAGCAGTTTATTGGGGGTGGGGGCGCAGAACACTGAAGCTTTCTTT
.	.	TRBV15	TRBJ1-1	CATSPDVFFRTEAFF	TGTGCCACCAGCCCAGACGTCTTCTTTCGGACTGAAGCTTTCTTT
.	.	TRBV9	TRBJ1-2	CASRTGTTEDYTF	TGTGCCAGCAGGACCGGGACCACCGAAGACTACACCTTC
.	.	TRBV5-8	TRBJ1-2	CASSLDVVRENYGYTF	TGTGCCAGCAGCTTGGATGTGGTCAGAGAGAACTATGGCTACACCTTC
.	.	TRBV11-2	TRBJ1-1	CASSLRPGDTEAFF	TGTGCCAGCAGCCTCCGACCCGGAGACACTGAAGCTTTCTTT
.	.	TRBV6-6	TRBJ2-5	CASSYGGSQETQYF	TGTGCCAGCAGTTACGGAGGGTCCCAAGAGACCCAGTACTTC
TRBD2	.	TRBV15	TRBJ2-3	CATSRDFGGGADTQYF	TGTGCCACCAGCAGAGATTTCGGCGGGGGGGCCGATACGCAGTATTTT
.	.	TRBV7-9	TRBJ1-1	CASSDRGPTEAFF	TGTGCCAGCAGCGACCGGGGCCCCACTGAAGCTTTCTTT
.	.	TRBV2	TRBJ1-1	CASSEADTWTNTEAFF	TGTGCCAGCAGTGAAGCCGATACTTGGACGAACACTGAAGCTTTCTTT
TRBD1	.	TRBV11-3	TRBJ2-2	CASSSGQTNTGELFF	TGTGCCAGCAGCTCGGGACAGACGAACACCGGGGAGCTGTTTTTT
TRBD1	once	TRBV19	TRBJ2-3	CATHRGRETDTQYF	TGTGCCACCCACAGGGGGCGCGAGACAGATACGCAGTATTTT
.	.	TRBV19	TRBJ2-2	CASSSRTGELFF	TGTGCCAGTAGTAGCAGGACCGGGGAGCTGTTTTTT
TRBD2	.	TRBV20-1	TRBJ2-3	CSASLAGGPVSTDTQYF	TGCAGTGCTAGTCTGGCGGGGGGGCCGGTTAGCACAGATACGCAGTATTTT
.	.	TRBV27	TRBJ1-5	CASSFLTGTSLNQPQHF	TGTGCCAGCAGTTTCCTAACCGGGACTTCACTCAATCAGCCCCAGCATTTT
.	.	TRBV24-1	TRBJ2-7	CATSDGYEQYF	TGTGCCACCAGTGATGGATACGAGCAGTACTTC
.	.	TRBV3-1/TRBV3-2	TRBJ2-7	CASSQGIRLDEQYF	TGTGCCAGCAGCCAGGGAATAAGGCTAGACGAGCAGTACTTC
.	.	TRBV9	TRBJ1-1	CASSVDIGALNTEAFF	TGTGCCAGCAGCGTAGATATAGGGGCCTTGAACACTGAAGCTTTCTTT
TRBD2	.	TRBV29-1	TRBJ2-3	CSVERARGGRGDTQYF	TGCAGCGTTGAACGGGCGCGGGGGGGCCGAGGAGATACGCAGTATTTT
.	.	TRBV5-4	TRBJ2-7	CASSPAGALYEQYF	TGTGCCAGCAGCCCCGCAGGGGCTTTATACGAGCAGTACTTC
TRBD1	.	TRBV27	TRBJ1-6	CASSYRGYNSPLHF	TGTGCCAGCAGTTACAGGGGTTATAATTCACCCCTCCACTTT
.	.	TRBV9	TRBJ2-1	CASNIGTTYNEQFF	TGTGCCAGCAACATCGGAACAACCTACAATGAGCAGTTCTTC
TRBD1	once	TRBV7-9	TRBJ2-7	CASSQGTGGYEQYF	TGTGCCAGCAGCCAAGGGACAGGGGGCTACGAGCAGTACTTC
TRBD2	.	TRBV3-1/TRBV3-2	TRBJ2-7	CASSQGTSRTYEQYF	TGTGCCAGCAGCCAAGGGACTAGCCGCACCTACGAGCAGTACTTC
TRBD1	once	TRBV3-1/TRBV3-2	TRBJ2-7	CASSHEGATYEQYF	TGTGCCAGCAGCCACGAGGGGGCAACCTACGAGCAGTACTTC
TRBD1	.	TRBV10-1	TRBJ2-3	CASSDKGTGRDTQYF	TGCGCCAGCAGTGATAAAGGGACAGGGCGGGATACGCAGTATTTT
.	.	TRBV6-4	TRBJ2-6	CASSESGANVLTF	TGTGCCAGCAGTGAATCTGGGGCCAACGTCCTGACTTTC
.	.	TRBV2	TRBJ2-1	CASSERLKQFF	TGTGCCAGCAGTGAGCGGCTGAAGCAGTTCTTC
.	.	TRBV23-1	TRBJ1-5	CASNRQNQPQHF	TGCGCCAGCAATCGCCAGAATCAGCCCCAGCATTTT
.	once	TRBV6-2/TRBV6-3	TRBJ1-4	CASSYQLGAGSNEKLFF	TGTGCCAGCAGTTACCAGCTCGGGGCAGGGAGTAATGAAAAACTGTTTTTT
TRBD2	.	TRBV10-2	TRBJ2-3	CASSALGGDADTQYF	TGCGCCAGCAGCGCCTTGGGGGGGGACGCAGATACGCAGTATTTT
.	.	TRBV7-2	TRBJ2-1	CASSLETSREQFF	TGTGCCAGCAGCTTAGAAACGTCGAGGGAGCAGTTCTTC
TRBD1	.	TRBV11-2	TRBJ1-3	CASSLGDRVNTIYF	TGTGCCAGCAGCCTAGGGGACAGGGTAAACACCATATATTTT
TRBD1	.	TRBV6-5	TRBJ2-1	CASRAPGQRYNEQFF	TGTGCCAGCAGGGCTCCGGGACAGCGGTACAATGAGCAGTTCTTC
.	.	TRBV4-2	TRBJ1-6	CASSVGRDNSPLHF	TGTGCCAGCAGCGTAGGGAGAGATAATTCACCCCTCCACTTT
.	.	TRBV6-5	TRBJ1-2	CASSFSGRGGYGYTF	TGTGCCAGCAGTTTCTCAGGGAGAGGGGGCTATGGCTACACCTTC